These 20 T cell receptor beta chains were sequenced from one sample in a study of T cell changes during pregnancy in multiple sclerosis. The method was immunoSEQ multiplex PCR; TCRdb's version includes in-frame clones alone and lacks a portion of them. The sample holds around 60,000 clones, 70% to 90% seen once. The material sequenced was peripheral blood, taken in the first trimester of pregnancy. The source of these receptors is a female donor with multiple sclerosis, enrolled in a pregnancy study.

The chain joins TRBV9 to TRBJ2-1; 12 bases map to TRBD2. This CDR3 comprises 16 residues. V lost 4 bases and J lost 10; bases outside the gene matches: 12. Germline lookup yields CDR1 SGDLS and CDR2 YYNGEE. The CDR3 loop is CASSFVTSGRLYEQFF. In DNA, the CDR3 is TGTGCCAGCAGCTTTGTGACTAGCGGGAGACTCTACGAGCAGTTCTTC.

Remarks on this clone: The conserved phenylalanine or tryptophan normally closing the CDR3 is absent here, so this likely arose from a read error. J is TRBJ2-7 and V is TRBV6-4, with TRBD2 matching 11 bases. CDR3 length equals 15 residues. The J segment lost 3 bases and the V segment lost 6 bases, leaving 7 bases of the junction unmatched. CDR1 is MRHNA, CDR2 SNTAGT, per germline. The CDR3 DNA is TGTGCCAGCAGCGAACTAGCGGGGGATTACTACGAGCAGTACCTC. Translated: CASSELAGDYYEQYL.

A single count supports this clone. This chain uses TRBV7-2 with TRBJ2-2, with TRBD2 matching 7 bases. The germline gives CDR1 SGHTA, CDR2 FQGNSA. This CDR3 is built from 18 residues. The V gene end was trimmed by 2 bases and the J gene end by 2 bases; junction bases not matched to a gene: 11. CDR3 loop: CASSLLAAAGLNTGELFF. The CDR3 bases are TGTGCCAGCAGCTTATTGGCAGCAGCGGGGCTAAACACCGGGGAGCTGTTTTTT.

The CDR3 sequence is CASSEAPLGTEAFF. The CDR3 DNA is TGTGCCAGCAGTGAAGCCCCCCTCGGCACTGAAGCTTTCTTT. V is TRBV6-1 and J is TRBJ1-1, with no clear D. The germline V gene has CDR1 MNHNS and CDR2 SASEGT. The CDR3 runs 14 residues. V lost 0 bases and J 4 bases, leaving 9 bases between the germline ends.

The chain has TRBV29-1 and TRBJ2-1; 8 nucleotides line up with TRBD2. V shed 7 bases and J 6 bases; nucleotides not matched to a gene: 5. The CDR3 is 12 amino acids. Germline CDR1 reads SQVTM; CDR2 reads ANQGSEA. CDR3 nucleotide sequence: TGCAGCGCGGGGGGGCACGGCAATGAGCAGTTCTTC. It specifies CSAGGHGNEQFF.

The CDR3 coding sequence is TGTGCCAGCTCAGCGAACCCCGGGGGTAACTATGGCTACACCTTC. It specifies CASSANPGGNYGYTF. The chain joins TRBV18 to TRBJ1-2, with a tentative D call TRBD1 (5 bases). Germline values: CDR1 KGHSH, CDR2 LQKENI. V was clipped by 5 bases and J by 1 base, with 14 bases between them. The CDR3 length is 15 residues.

The V call is TRBV27, the J call TRBJ2-1; TRBD2 matches 12 bases. The CDR3 has 17 residues. Germline V gives CDR1 MNHEY, CDR2 SMNVEV (reference sequence). V trimming: 3 bases; J trimming: 4 bases; junction bases outside the gene matches: 7. The CDR3 spells CASSFSGLAGSYNEQFF. CDR3 sequence (DNA): TGTGCCAGCAGTTTTTCCGGACTAGCGGGGAGTTACAATGAGCAGTTCTTC.

This chain links TRBV4-2 with TRBJ2-7; D may be TRBD2 (5 bases). The germline gives CDR1 LGHNA, CDR2 YNFKEQ. The CDR3 runs to 13 residues. V dropped 4 bases and J dropped 2 bases, with 9 bases sitting between them. CDR3 DNA: TGTGCCAGCAGCCCCGGGGATACCTACGAGCAGTACTTC. It codes for CASSPGDTYEQYF.

The V call is TRBV30, the J call TRBJ1-1; D is undetermined. V gave up 5 bases and J gave up 2 bases, with 6 bases separating them. The germline gives CDR1 GTSNPN, CDR2 SVGIG (reference sequence). The CDR3 has 11 amino acids. DNA for the CDR3: TGTGCCTGGGGACTAAACACTGAAGCTTTCTTT. This translates into CAWGLNTEAFF.

This clone has only one observation. This chain links TRBV7-3 with TRBJ1-1, with 8 positions matching TRBD1. Trimming took 5 bases from V and 1 from J; bases not matched to a gene: 6. Germline lookup yields CDR1 SGHTA and CDR2 FQGTGA. The CDR3 loop spans 15 amino acids. The DNA for the CDR3 is TGTGCCAGCAGCGCAGCACAGGGGGGGAACACTGAAGCTTTCTTT. As protein: CASSAAQGGNTEAFF.

J is TRBJ2-1 and V is TRBV7-2, with TRBD1 matching over 11 bases. V shed 5 bases and J 9 bases; nucleotides not matched to a gene: 3. This CDR3 has 13 residues. Germline V gives CDR1 SGHTA, CDR2 FQGNSA. Here the CDR3 DNA reads TGTGCCAGCAGCACGGGACAGGGGGTTGAGCAGTTCTTC. This translates into CASSTGQGVEQFF.

J is TRBJ2-7 and V is TRBV18; 10 bases map to TRBD1. Trimming cost V 4 bases and J 4 bases; bases outside gene matches: 7. This CDR3 spans 15 amino acids. CDR1 and CDR2 (germline): KGHSH, LQKENI. This CDR3 is CASSLSGTGAYEQYF. In DNA, the CDR3 is TGTGCCAGCTCACTCTCCGGGACAGGGGCGTACGAGCAGTACTTC.

This chain uses TRBV2 with TRBJ1-5; tentative D call: TRBD1 (5 bases). CDR1 and CDR2 from the germline V gene are SNHLY and FYNNEI. V lost 6 bases, J lost 7 bases, and 16 bases lay in between. There are 14 residues in the CDR3. The CDR3 protein is CASRGGGMEQPQHF. In DNA, the CDR3 is TGTGCCAGCAGGGGGGGAGGGATGGAGCAGCCCCAGCATTTT.

The chain links TRBV2 to TRBJ2-6; D possibly corresponds to TRBD2 (5 bases). The CDR3 runs to 17 residues. V was cut by 6 bases and J by 0 bases, with 15 bases left in between. The germline V gene encodes CDR1 SNHLY and CDR2 FYNNEI. In nucleotides, the CDR3 is TGTGCCAGCAGGTTGGCGGGTGGAGTCTCTGGGGCCAACGTCCTGACTTTC. This sequence encodes CASRLAGGVSGANVLTF.

The J gene is TRBJ2-1, the V gene TRBV11-3, with 7 positions matching TRBD2. The CDR3 extends over 15 amino acids. J was trimmed by 4 bases and V by 3 bases; bases with no gene match: 6. Germline CDR1 reads SGHNT; CDR2 reads YENEEA. The CDR3 sequence is CASSLGTTGYNEQFF. The CDR3 bases are TGTGCCAGCAGCTTGGGGACTACAGGTTACAATGAGCAGTTCTTC.

The count of this clone is one. This chain connects TRBV4-2 to TRBJ2-2, with D possibly matching TRBD2 (6 bases). CDR3 length: 16 amino acids. V gave up 2 bases and J gave up 4 bases, with 14 bases separating them. Looked up from germline, CDR1 is LGHNA and CDR2 is YNFKEQ. CDR3 loop: CASSQFSGSSTGELFF. The CDR3, as DNA: TGTGCCAGCAGCCAATTTAGCGGAAGTTCCACCGGGGAGCTGTTTTTT.

The chain employs TRBV15 and TRBJ1-5; D is ambiguous. V was trimmed by 0 bases and J by 9 bases, leaving 6 bases between them. The CDR3 covers 12 residues. Germline loops: CDR1 LNHNV, CDR2 YYDKDF (reference sequence). The chain's CDR3 is CATSRDRGPQHF. As DNA, the CDR3 is TGTGCCACCAGCAGAGATCGGGGGCCCCAGCATTTT.

The chain carries TRBV7-6 and TRBJ1-5; no definite D call. V lost 1 base to trimming and J lost 5 bases, with 6 bases between them. Germline CDR1 SGHVS, CDR2 FNYEAQ. The CDR3 consists of 13 residues. The CDR3 DNA follows: TGTGCCAGCAGCTTAGACGGTTATCAGCCCCAGCATTTT. Translating gives CASSLDGYQPQHF.

The CDR3 spells CSVQGGGLAKNIQYF. The CDR3 DNA sequence: TGCAGCGTCCAGGGAGGGGGGTTAGCCAAAAACATTCAGTACTTC. The chain joins TRBV29-1 to TRBJ2-4, with D maybe TRBD2 (7 bases). This CDR3 has 15 amino acids. Germline values: CDR1 SQVTM, CDR2 ANQGSEA. V lost 6 bases to trimming and J lost 0 bases, with 15 bases between them.

V and J are TRBV18 and TRBJ2-7, with D possibly matching TRBD1 (5 bases). Germline V gives CDR1 KGHSH, CDR2 LQKENI. Trimming took 4 bases from V and 5 from J, leaving 12 bases between them. This CDR3 contains 13 residues. The CDR3 sequence is CASSRGLDHEQYF. The CDR3 DNA follows: TGTGCCAGCTCACGGGGCCTTGACCACGAGCAGTACTTC.